This entry lists 7 T cell receptor beta chains sequenced from one sample in a study of early T cells in non-severe SARS-CoV-2 infection (dated by TCRdb to about 2021). The library was made by 5' RACE. Sequencer: NextSeq 500. In TCRdb, the public reads were trimmed at Q25 with fastp and aligned with MiXCR, with productive beta chains retained. Identical CDR3 protein sequences are pooled into one entry, listed with their most common genes and DNA. Within this sample are approximately 80,000 distinct CDR3 sequences, with more than 10% of them counted one time only. Around 3.6% of the sample lies in the top ten. Sequenced: whole blood. These receptors all stem from an adult who was a healthcare worker with PCR-confirmed SARS-CoV-2 infection or an uninfected control (not recorded which).

The chain is built from TRBV7-8 and TRBJ2-2, with TRBD1 matching 9 bases. This CDR3 has 16 residues. From germline, CDR1 is SGHVS and CDR2 FQNEAQ. With 7 bases clipped from V and 4 bases from J, the junction kept 10 bases outside the gene matches. The CDR3 protein is CASTNYGTGSTGELFF. The DNA for the CDR3 is TGTGCCAGCACTAATTACGGGACAGGGAGCACCGGGGAGCTGTTTTTT. The full variable domain, in which reference TRBV7-8 and TRBJ2-2 provide the parts outside the CDR3, is GAGVSQSPRYKVAKRGQDVALRCDPISGHVSLFWYQQALGQGPEFLTYFQNEAQLDKSGLPSDRFFAERPEGSVSTLKIQRTQQEDSAVYLCASTNYGTGSTGELFFGEGSRLTVL.

In the case of this clonotype: The germline gene is not matched at one end of the junction; a read error may be the cause. The chain carries TRBV5-8 and TRBJ2-1, with D possibly called TRBD1 or TRBD2 (5 bases each). The germline CDR1 and CDR2 sequences are SGHTS and YDEGEE. The length of the CDR3 is 16 residues. The CDR3 reads CASSLKWGSSHNEQLF. The CDR3 DNA is TGTGCCAGCAGCCTCAAATGGGGGAGTTCCCACAATGAGCAGTTATTC.

This clonotype appeared a few times. This chain joins TRBV15 and TRBJ1-4; the D gene is possibly TRBD1 (5 bases). Trimming removed 5 bases at V and 8 bases at J, with 18 bases between. The CDR3 is 15 residues long. Germline V gives CDR1 LNHNV, CDR2 YYDKDF (reference sequence). The DNA of the CDR3 is TGTGCCACCAGCTGGGAGGGCAGGGTGAAGGAAAAACTGTTTTTT. This sequence encodes CATSWEGRVKEKLFF.

As for this clonotype: A much larger clone differs by one base, so this may be a read error. The chain uses TRBV28 and TRBJ2-1; 16 bases align to TRBD2. The germline V gene has CDR1 MDHEN and CDR2 SYDVKM. The CDR3 has 16 amino acids. Written as DNA, the CDR3 is TGTGGCAGCTCGGGTGGCGGGACTAGCGGGAGGGCCAGTTTCTTCTTC. This encodes CGSSGGGTSGRASFFF.

This clonotype was detected many times. The chain couples TRBV4-1 to TRBJ2-3, with TRBD1 as a possible D gene (5 bases). From germline, CDR1 is MGHRA and CDR2 YSYEKL. V shed 2 bases and J shed 3 bases, with 18 bases lying between them. The CDR3 has 17 residues. The CDR3, as DNA: TGCGCCAGCAGCCAACCTCCTGACAGCCTTGAGACAGATACGCAGTATTTT. Translating it yields CASSQPPDSLETDTQYF.

V and J are TRBV6-5 and TRBJ2-7; maybe TRBD2 (6 bases). The length of the CDR3 is 13 residues. V was shortened by 2 bases and J by 5 bases, with 10 bases between the two germline ends. The germline gives CDR1 MNHEY, CDR2 SVGAGI. The CDR3 protein is CASSYGGRNEQYF. CDR3 DNA: TGTGCCAGCAGTTACGGGGGGAGGAACGAGCAGTACTTC.

The chain combines TRBV27 with TRBJ2-5; no firm D call. This CDR3 comprises 17 residues. The V gene's germline CDR1 is MNHEY and CDR2 SMNVEV (reference sequence). V lost 1 base to trimming and J lost 4 bases, with 19 bases between them. DNA of the CDR3: TGTGCCAGCAGTTTATACCCCGCAGTCGGTACCTCAGAGACCCAGTACTTC. This gives the protein CASSLYPAVGTSETQYF.